Listed below are T cell receptor beta chains from one sample, sequenced in a study of cytomegalovirus exposure and HLA in healthy donors. Method: immunoSEQ multiplex PCR; TCRdb's copy keeps in-frame clones and lacks some. The table has about 130,000 clones, over 9.5% seen once. The sample comprised PBMCs. The receptor set was obtained from a woman aged 18-35 years in good health and CMV-seropositive. Each CDR3 is given with its conserved first and last residue. The order of the fields is D gene, V gene, J gene, clone size, CDR3 length, CDR3 DNA, CDR3 protein. A D gene is named only where the DNA matches it firmly. Expanded clones get a size class; other rows say once, few or many, or leave the size out.

D: .; V: TRBV27; J: TRBJ1-2; size: .; length: 15; DNA: TGTGCCAGCAGTTTATTGACAGGCGGTGGCTATGGCTACACCTTC; CDR3: CASSLLTGGGYGYTF
D: TRBD1; V: TRBV19; J: TRBJ1-1; size: .; length: 18; DNA: TGTGCCAGTAGTATGGGGACAGGGGGGGTCTACCTGAACACTGAAGCTTTCTTT; CDR3: CASSMGTGGVYLNTEAFF
D: TRBD2; V: TRBV11-3; J: TRBJ2-1; size: few; length: 17; DNA: TGTGCCAGCAGCTTACCCCGGACTAGCGGGAGAGCGAATGAGCAGTTCTTC; CDR3: CASSLPRTSGRANEQFF
D: TRBD1; V: TRBV5-4; J: TRBJ2-1; size: .; length: 15; DNA: TGTGCCAGCAGCCTTAAACAGGGGTTCGGCAATGAGCAGTTCTTC; CDR3: CASSLKQGFGNEQFF
D: .; V: TRBV13; J: TRBJ1-1; size: few; length: 13; DNA: TGTGCCAGCAGCGTACAGGGGAACACTGAAGCTTTCTTT; CDR3: CASSVQGNTEAFF
D: .; V: TRBV14; J: TRBJ1-3; size: .; length: 15; DNA: TGTGCCAGCAGTCCTTTCAGGGGCTCTGGAAACACCATATATTTT; CDR3: CASSPFRGSGNTIYF
D: .; V: TRBV29-1; J: TRBJ2-7; size: few; length: 12; DNA: TGCAGCGCTTGCAGGGGGGAATACGAGCAGTACTTC; CDR3: CSACRGEYEQYF
D: .; V: TRBV7-2; J: TRBJ1-2; size: .; length: 13; DNA: TGTGCCAGCAGCTTAGGACAGCTCTATGGCTACACCTTC; CDR3: CASSLGQLYGYTF
D: TRBD2; V: TRBV4-1; J: TRBJ2-7; size: few; length: 16; DNA: TGCGCCAGCAGCCAAGGACTAGCGGGAGTTCCGTACGAGCAGTACTTC; CDR3: CASSQGLAGVPYEQYF
D: TRBD2; V: TRBV5-6; J: TRBJ2-3; size: .; length: 17; DNA: TGTGCCAGCAGCTTGAGCAGCGGGAGTGAATATGCAGATACGCAGTATTTT; CDR3: CASSLSSGSEYADTQYF
D: TRBD2; V: TRBV28; J: TRBJ2-2; size: few; length: 19; DNA: TGTGCCAGCAGTTTCGAGACTAGCGTTAGACAGAGGAACACCGGGGAGCTGTTTTTT; CDR3: CASSFETSVRQRNTGELFF
D: .; V: TRBV7-9; J: TRBJ1-4; size: few; length: 14; DNA: TGTGCCAGCAGCTCTTACCGGACTGGAGAAAAACTGTTTTTT; CDR3: CASSSYRTGEKLFF
D: TRBD1; V: TRBV7-9; J: TRBJ2-7; size: .; length: 14; DNA: TGTGCCAGCAGCTTAGATTGGACAGGCAACGAGCAGTACTTC; CDR3: CASSLDWTGNEQYF
D: TRBD1; V: TRBV19; J: TRBJ1-2; size: .; length: 17; DNA: TGTGCCAGTAGTGGAGGGACAGGGGACTCTCATTCGTACGGCTACACCTTC; CDR3: CASSGGTGDSHSYGYTF